These 14 T cell receptor beta chains share one sample of origin, sequenced in a study of PD-L1 blockade in urothelial cancer. The time point: pretreatment peripheral blood. The method was immunoSEQ multiplex PCR; TCRdb's version includes in-frame clones alone and lacks a portion of them. The table records 98,000 or so clones, almost 90% of them present only once. Here the sequenced sample was PBMCs, taken around atezolizumab (anti-PD-L1) treatment. Every receptor here comes from a man aged 55 to 69 with urothelial cancer.

The rearrangement uses TRBV30 and TRBJ2-2, with TRBD2 matching over 10 bases. CDR1 is GTSNPN, CDR2 SVGIG, per germline (reference sequence). The J segment lost 0 bases and the V segment lost 4 bases, leaving 2 bases of the junction unmatched. The length of the CDR3 is 15 residues. The CDR3 bases are TGTGCCTGGAATAGCGGGGGGACGAACACCGGGGAGCTGTTTTTT. Translation gives CAWNSGGTNTGELFF.

This clone has a handful of counts. The chain combines TRBV2 with TRBJ1-4; tentative D call: TRBD1 (5 bases). Looked up from germline, CDR1 is SNHLY and CDR2 is FYNNEI. The germline V and J ends were trimmed by 2 bases and 13 bases, with 11 bases remaining between them. The CDR3 runs 12 residues. The CDR3 protein is CASSEYSGGLFF. As DNA, the CDR3 is TGTGCCAGCAGTGAATATTCCGGGGGACTGTTTTTT.

The chain uses TRBV5-1 and TRBJ2-7; TRBD1 agrees at 8 bases. This CDR3 spans 14 amino acids. Trimming at V came to 0 bases and at J to 5 bases, leaving 4 bases not matched to a gene. CDR1 is SGHRS and CDR2 is YFSETQ in the germline V gene. The CDR3: CASSLVQGANEQYF. DNA of the CDR3: TGCGCCAGCAGCTTGGTGCAGGGGGCCAACGAGCAGTACTTC.

This chain links TRBV4-3 with TRBJ2-5; tentatively, D is TRBD1 (5 bases). The germline V gene encodes CDR1 LGHNA and CDR2 YSLEER. The V end lost 0 bases, the J end lost 4 bases, and 12 bases lay between the germline ends. This CDR3 comprises 15 residues. CDR3 DNA sequence: TGCGCCAGCAGCCAAGATAGGGGCGGCCCAGAGACCCAGTACTTC. Residues: CASSQDRGGPETQYF.

The gene calls are TRBV19 and TRBJ2-5; D might be TRBD1 (5 bases). Germline loops: CDR1 LNHDA, CDR2 SQIVND (reference sequence). Deletions cut 6 bases from V and 4 bases from J, with 21 bases between. The CDR3 is made up of 16 amino acids. CDR3 nucleotide sequence: TGTGCCAGTAGCGTTCGCCCGACAGTTCGCGTAGAGACCCAGTACTTC. This translates into CASSVRPTVRVETQYF.

This chain links TRBV28 with TRBJ2-5; TRBD1 is a possible D gene (5 bases). Germline V gene lookup returns CDR1 MDHEN and CDR2 SYDVKM. V dropped 6 bases and J dropped 5 bases, with 16 bases sitting between them. The CDR3 spans 14 residues. The CDR3 reads CASRIRRGTETQYF. The CDR3 bases are TGTGCCAGCAGGATACGTAGGGGAACCGAGACCCAGTACTTC. Based on the CDR3 plus reference TRBV28 and TRBJ2-5, the full variable domain is DVKVTQSSRYLVKRTGEKVFLECVQDMDHENMFWYRQDPGLGLRLIYFSYDVKMKEKGDIPEGYSVSREKKERFSLILESASTNQTSMYLCASRIRRGTETQYFGPGTRLLVL.

The chain carries TRBV14 and TRBJ1-1, with D unclear. The V end was cut by 10 bases, the J end by 4 bases, with 22 bases between. CDR3 size: 15 residues. Per germline, CDR1 SGHDN and CDR2 FVKESK. CDR3 sequence: CATQRAGALGTEAFF. The CDR3 DNA reads TGTGCCACCCAGAGGGCAGGTGCCCTGGGCACTGAAGCTTTCTTT.

This chain uses TRBV5-8 with TRBJ2-7, with 8 bases that match TRBD2. The V gene's germline CDR1 is SGHTS and CDR2 YDEGEE. V trimming: 1 base; J trimming: 0 bases; junction bases outside the gene matches: 3. The CDR3 consists of 15 residues. The CDR3 loop reads CASSLIGGGSYEQYF. In DNA form, the CDR3 reads TGTGCCAGCAGCTTGATCGGGGGGGGCTCCTACGAGCAGTACTTC.

V is TRBV7-9 and J is TRBJ2-1; 10 bases match TRBD1. V dropped 5 bases and J dropped 4; count of bases not matched to a gene: 11. The germline V gene has CDR1 SEHNR and CDR2 FQNEAQ (reference sequence). CDR3 length: 17 amino acids. For the CDR3, the DNA is TGTGCCAGCAGCACTACCTTCGACAGGGGGCTATACAATGAGCAGTTCTTC. Protein sequence: CASSTTFDRGLYNEQFF.

V gene TRBV29-1 combines with J gene TRBJ2-5, with TRBD1 as a possible D gene (6 bases). Germline-derived CDR1 and CDR2 are SQVTM and ANQGSEA. V was trimmed by 6 bases and J by 5 bases, leaving 13 bases between them. The CDR3 totals 12 residues. The CDR3 loop is CSVLRGMETQYF. CDR3 bases: TGCAGCGTCCTCAGGGGAATGGAGACCCAGTACTTC.

In DNA form, the CDR3 reads TGTGCCAGCAGCCCCAAATACTCACCTAGCACAGATACGCAGTATTTT. It encodes CASSPKYSPSTDTQYF. V is TRBV7-3 and J is TRBJ2-3; D is undetermined. Germline CDR1 is SGHTA and CDR2 is FQGTGA. The CDR3 is 16 residues long. Trimming cost V 5 bases and J 0 bases, with 15 bases left between them.

This rearrangement joins TRBV30 to TRBJ2-5, with D perhaps TRBD1 (5 bases). The CDR3 extends over 14 amino acids. Trimming took 0 bases from V and 6 from J, leaving 14 bases between them. Germline CDR1 reads GTSNPN; CDR2 reads SVGIG (reference sequence). The CDR3 here is CAWSVSPGSKTQYF. CDR3 sequence (DNA): TGTGCCTGGAGTGTGAGTCCAGGGTCAAAGACCCAGTACTTC.

In its sample, this clone was seen a few times. The rearrangement links TRBV29-1 to TRBJ1-1; D remains ambiguous. The germline V and J ends were trimmed by 4 bases and 4 bases, with 16 bases remaining between them. Germline CDR1 and CDR2: SQVTM and ANQGSEA. This CDR3 is built from 14 residues. The CDR3 reads CSVGEQQIRTEAFF. CDR3 DNA: TGCAGCGTTGGAGAACAGCAGATCCGCACTGAAGCTTTCTTT.

The chain joins TRBV10-3 to TRBJ2-1; TRBD2 matches at 8 bases. The CDR3 contains 15 residues. With 3 bases clipped from V and 7 bases from J, the junction kept 8 bases outside the gene matches. CDR1 and CDR2 from the germline V gene are ENHRY and SYGVKD. This chain's CDR3 is CAISDGGLVYNEQFF. The CDR3, as DNA: TGTGCCATCAGTGATGGGGGACTAGTCTATAATGAGCAGTTCTTC.